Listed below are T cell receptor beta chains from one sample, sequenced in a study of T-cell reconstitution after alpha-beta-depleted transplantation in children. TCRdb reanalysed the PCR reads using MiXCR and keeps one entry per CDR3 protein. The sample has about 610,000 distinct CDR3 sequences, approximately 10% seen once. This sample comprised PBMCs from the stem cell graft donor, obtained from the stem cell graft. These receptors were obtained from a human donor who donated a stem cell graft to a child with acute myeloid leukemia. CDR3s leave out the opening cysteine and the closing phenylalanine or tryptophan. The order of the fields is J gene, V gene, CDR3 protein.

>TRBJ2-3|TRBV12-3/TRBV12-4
ASSLIGLDTQY
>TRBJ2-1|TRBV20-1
SAIGLAGTYNEQF
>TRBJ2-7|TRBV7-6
ASSLAGGVDEQY
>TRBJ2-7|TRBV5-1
ASSLGDSYTYEQY
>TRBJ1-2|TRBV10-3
AISESTSGVGYT
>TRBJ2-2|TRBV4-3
ASSQGQGDTGELF
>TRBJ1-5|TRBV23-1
ASNKMGQGLFTRNQPQH
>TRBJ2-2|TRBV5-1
ASSPGGTNTGELF
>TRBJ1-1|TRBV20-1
SARPLNTEAF
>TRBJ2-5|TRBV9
ASSADPLGLAGGTKETQY
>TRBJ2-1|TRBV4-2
ASSLRPAGYNEQF